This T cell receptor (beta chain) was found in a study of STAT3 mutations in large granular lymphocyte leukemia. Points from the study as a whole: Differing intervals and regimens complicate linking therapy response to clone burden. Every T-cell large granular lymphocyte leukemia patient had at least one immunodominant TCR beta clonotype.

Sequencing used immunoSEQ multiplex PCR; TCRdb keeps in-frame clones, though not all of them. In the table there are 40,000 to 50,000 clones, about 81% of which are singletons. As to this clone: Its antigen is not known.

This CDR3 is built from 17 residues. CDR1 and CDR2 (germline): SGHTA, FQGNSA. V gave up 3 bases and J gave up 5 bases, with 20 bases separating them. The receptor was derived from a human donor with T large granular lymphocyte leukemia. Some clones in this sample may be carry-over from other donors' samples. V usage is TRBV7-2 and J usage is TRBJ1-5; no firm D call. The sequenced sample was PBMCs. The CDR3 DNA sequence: TGTGCCAGCAGCTTCGCCCCGGCGCTAAAGAGCTATCAGCCCCAGCATTTT. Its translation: CASSFAPALKSYQPQHF. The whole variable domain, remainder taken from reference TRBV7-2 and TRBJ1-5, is GAGVSQSPSNKVTEKGKDVELRCDPISGHTALYWYRQSLGQGLEFLIYFQGNSAPDKSGLPSDRFSAERTGGSVSTLTIQRTQQEDSAVYLCASSFAPALKSYQPQHFGDGTRLSIL.